This TCR beta chain was sequenced during a study of blood T cell repertoires in COVID-19. The CDR3 runs to 13 residues. J lost 8 bases, V lost 3 bases, and 4 bases had no gene match. Germline CDR1 reads KGHSH; CDR2 reads LQKENI. Authors' methods: Amplification of reference gene primers provided the estimated nucleated cell counts. Sequencing was performed with immunoSEQ multiplex PCR; in TCRdb, only in-frame clones are kept and a portion is missing. The V and J calls and clone size are taken from that table; D and trimming were inferred from the DNA. The profile shows tens of thousands of clones, around four fifths of them singletons.

Sequencing was done on a sample of peripheral blood. This TCR was sampled from a woman in her fifties or sixties with active or convalescent COVID-19. J is TRBJ1-2 and V is TRBV18; 9 nucleotides match TRBD1. This CDR3 is CASSPGTGPGYTF. Written as DNA, the CDR3 is TGTGCCAGCTCACCCGGGACAGGGCCCGGCTACACCTTC.